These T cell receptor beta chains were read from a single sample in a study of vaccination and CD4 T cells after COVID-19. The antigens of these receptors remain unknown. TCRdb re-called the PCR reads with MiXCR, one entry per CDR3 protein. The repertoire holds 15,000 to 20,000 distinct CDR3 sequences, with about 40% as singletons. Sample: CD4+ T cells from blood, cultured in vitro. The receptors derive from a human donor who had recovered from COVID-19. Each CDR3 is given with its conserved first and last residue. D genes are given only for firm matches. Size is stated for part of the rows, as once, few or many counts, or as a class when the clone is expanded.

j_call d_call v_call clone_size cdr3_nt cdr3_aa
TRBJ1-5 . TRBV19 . TGTGCCAGTAGTATATGGGGGAATAGCAATCAGCCCCAGCATTTT CASSIWGNSNQPQHF
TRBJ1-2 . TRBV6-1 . TGTGCCAGCGGCCCCGGATTATCCTATGGCTACACCTTC CASGPGLSYGYTF
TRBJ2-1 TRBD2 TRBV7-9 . TGTGCCAGCGGTATAGCGGGAGGCAATGAGCAGTTCTTC CASGIAGGNEQFF
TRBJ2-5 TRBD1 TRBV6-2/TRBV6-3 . TGTGCCAGCAGCCCCGGGACAGACCAAGAGACCCAGTACTTC CASSPGTDQETQYF
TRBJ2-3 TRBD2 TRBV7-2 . TGTGCCAGCAGCCCTAGCGGCGCCACAGATACGCAGTATTTT CASSPSGATDTQYF
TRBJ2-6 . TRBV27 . TGTGCCAGCAGGCGGACTGGGGCCAACGTCCTGACTTTC CASRRTGANVLTF
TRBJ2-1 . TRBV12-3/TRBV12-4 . TGTGCCAGCAGGGAGCGGGCGAGGAATGAGCAGTTCTTC CASRERARNEQFF
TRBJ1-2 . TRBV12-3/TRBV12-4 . TGTGCCAGCACCCCGGGGGAGCGAACTAACTATGGCTACACCTTC CASTPGERTNYGYTF
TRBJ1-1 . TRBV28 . TGTGCCAGCAGGACCCTGGACACTGAAGCTTTCTTT CASRTLDTEAFF
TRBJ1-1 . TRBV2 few TGTGCCAGAGGGGGGGATTTAGAAGCTTTCTTT CARGGDLEAFF
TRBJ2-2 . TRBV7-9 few TGTGCCAGCAGCCAACTTTACACCGGGGAGCTGTTTTTT CASSQLYTGELFF
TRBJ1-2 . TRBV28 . TGTGCCAGCAGTTTCGTCTCACAACCCCGGAGGTGGGGCTACACCTTC CASSFVSQPRRWGYTF
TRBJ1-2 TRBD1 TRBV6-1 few TGTGCCAGCAGTGACAGGGGGCAGGGTTTCTATGGCTACACCTTC CASSDRGQGFYGYTF